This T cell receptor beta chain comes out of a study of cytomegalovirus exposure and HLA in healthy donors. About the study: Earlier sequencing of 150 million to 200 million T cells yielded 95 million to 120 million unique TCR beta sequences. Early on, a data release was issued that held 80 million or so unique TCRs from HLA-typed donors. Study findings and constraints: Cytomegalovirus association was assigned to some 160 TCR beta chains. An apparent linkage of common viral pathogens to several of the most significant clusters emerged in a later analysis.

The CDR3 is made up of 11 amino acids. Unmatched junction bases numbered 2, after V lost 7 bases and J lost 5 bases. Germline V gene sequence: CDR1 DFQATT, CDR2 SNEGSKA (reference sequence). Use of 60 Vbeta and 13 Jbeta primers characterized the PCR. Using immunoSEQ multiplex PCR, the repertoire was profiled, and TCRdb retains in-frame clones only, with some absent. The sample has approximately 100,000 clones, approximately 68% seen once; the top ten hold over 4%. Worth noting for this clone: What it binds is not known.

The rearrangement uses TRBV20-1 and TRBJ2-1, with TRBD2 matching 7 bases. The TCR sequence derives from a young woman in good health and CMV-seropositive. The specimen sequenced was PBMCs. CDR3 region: CSEAGNNEQFF. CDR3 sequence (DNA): TGCAGTGAAGCGGGAAACAATGAGCAGTTCTTC.